These 20 T cell receptor beta chains share one sample of origin, sequenced in a study of T-cell reconstitution after alpha-beta-depleted transplantation in children. Unique molecular identifiers were incorporated into the prepared TCRbeta library. MiXCR was run by TCRdb on the PCR reads, yielding one entry per CDR3 protein. Of about 240,000 distinct CDR3 sequences detected, over 20% appear once; the ten largest clones hold about 2.6%. Sequenced material: PBMCs, taken before TCRalphabeta/CD19-depleted stem cell transplant. Receptors originate from a girl aged 2-10 years with Fanconi anemia, due to receive a stem cell transplant.

The genes are TRBV20-1 and TRBJ2-1; 13 nucleotides line up with TRBD2. This CDR3 has 14 amino acids. CDR1 is DFQATT, CDR2 SNEGSKA, per germline (reference sequence). J was trimmed by 9 bases and V by 6 bases; bases with no gene match: 8. The CDR3 DNA sequence: TGCAGTGCACCCACTAGCGGGGGGGGAGGTGAGCAGTTCTTC. Translation: CSAPTSGGGGEQFF.

This clonotype was counted many times. This chain links TRBV11-3 with TRBJ2-7; TRBD1 matches 7 bases. This CDR3 has 18 residues. The junction had 13 bases not matched to a gene; V was cut back by 2 bases and J by 0 bases. CDR1 SGHNT and CDR2 YENEEA come from the germline V gene. The CDR3 DNA reads as TGTGCCAGCAGCTTATTCTACAGGGGACGCCAAAGCTCCTACGAGCAGTACTTC. Protein product: CASSLFYRGRQSSYEQYF.

This clonotype was counted many times. This sequence joins TRBV6-4 and TRBJ2-2; D not resolved. This CDR3 comprises 12 residues. Trimming shortened V by 2 bases and J by 2 bases, and 0 bases separated the two germline ends. The germline V gene has CDR1 MRHNA and CDR2 SNTAGT. CDR3 DNA sequence: TGTGCCAGCAGTGACAACACCGGGGAGCTGTTTTTT. Its translation is CASSDNTGELFF.

In this sample, this clonotype turned up a few times. J is TRBJ2-1 and V is TRBV7-9; D remains unclear. V lost 1 base to trimming and J lost 6 bases, with 10 bases between them. CDR3 length: 14 residues. Looked up from germline, CDR1 is SEHNR and CDR2 is FQNEAQ (reference sequence). The CDR3 spells CASSLGVAFNEQFF. Written as DNA, the CDR3 is TGTGCCAGCAGCTTAGGAGTGGCATTCAATGAGCAGTTCTTC. Variable domain in full (rest from reference TRBV7-9 and TRBJ2-1): DTGVSQNPRHKITKRGQNVTFRCDPISEHNRLYWYRQTLGQGPEFLTYFQNEAQLEKSRLLSDRFSAERPKGSFSTLEIQRTEQGDSAMYLCASSLGVAFNEQFFGPGTRLTVL.

The chain uses TRBV6-5 and TRBJ2-7; TRBD1 agrees at 7 bases. Losses at the gene ends were 1 base for V and 4 bases for J; bases not matched to a gene: 13. The germline CDR1 and CDR2 sequences are MNHEY and SVGAGI. CDR3 size: 17 residues. The CDR3 protein is CASSYWTGVDGGYEQYF. For the CDR3, the DNA is TGTGCCAGCAGTTACTGGACAGGCGTGGATGGGGGATACGAGCAGTACTTC.

This clonotype was counted ten times or more. The rearrangement joins TRBV20-1 to TRBJ2-2; the D is unclear. Per the germline V gene, CDR1 is DFQATT and CDR2 is SNEGSKA (reference sequence). Trimming left V 7 bases short and J 3 bases short, with 15 bases between. This CDR3 comprises 14 residues. This CDR3 is CSVAGRRDTGELFF. DNA of the CDR3: TGCAGTGTAGCCGGGCGCCGGGACACCGGGGAGCTGTTTTTT.

The chain recombines TRBV29-1 with TRBJ1-1, with D unclear. The CDR3 extends over 12 amino acids. Deletions cut 2 bases from V and 4 bases from J, with 8 bases between. Germline CDR1 SQVTM, CDR2 ANQGSEA. In DNA form, the CDR3 reads TGCAGCGTTGAATTCCTGGGCACTGAAGCTTTCTTT. Translation gives CSVEFLGTEAFF.

The sample holds many counts of this clonotype. The rearrangement uses TRBV7-6 and TRBJ2-3; TRBD2 aligns across 10 bases. The CDR3 has 18 amino acids. Looked up from germline, CDR1 is SGHVS and CDR2 is FNYEAQ. V dropped 4 bases and J dropped 0; count of bases not matched to a gene: 10. The CDR3, as DNA: TGTGCCAGCAGCTCGGACCAACTAGCGGGACCTAGCACAGATACGCAGTATTTT. Translation: CASSSDQLAGPSTDTQYF.

V is TRBV20-1 and J is TRBJ2-7; maybe TRBD2 (5 bases). The CDR3 has 13 amino acids. In germline, CDR1 is DFQATT, CDR2 SNEGSKA (reference sequence). V shed 3 bases and J shed 3 bases, with 12 bases lying between them. CDR3: CSASLARYYEQYF. DNA for the CDR3: TGCAGTGCTAGCCTAGCAAGGTACTACGAGCAGTACTTC.

This rearrangement joins TRBV11-2 to TRBJ1-5; D is unclear. Trimming stripped 6 bases from V and 6 bases from J, with 9 bases between. This CDR3 has 12 residues. Germline lookup yields CDR1 SGHAT and CDR2 FQNNGV. CDR3 residues: CASSQKGQPQHF. The CDR3 DNA sequence: TGTGCCAGCAGTCAGAAGGGTCAGCCCCAGCATTTT.

Comment on this clonotype: The junction departs from germline at one end; a sequencing error may be responsible. This chain joins TRBV20-1 and TRBJ2-7; 12 nucleotides align to TRBD1. Germline V gives CDR1 DFQATT, CDR2 SNEGSKA (reference sequence). This CDR3 is 17 amino acids long. The CDR3 loop reads CCASGGTGGWYDYEQYF. The CDR3 DNA reads TGCTGTGCTAGTGGGGGGACAGGGGGCTGGTACGACTACGAGCAGTACTTC.

This clonotype was recorded at least ten times. The rearrangement joins TRBV12-3 or TRBV12-4 to TRBJ2-7, with D possibly being TRBD1 (6 bases). V lost 3 bases to trimming and J lost 0 bases, with 15 bases between them. The CDR3 totals 16 residues. The CDR3 DNA reads as TGTGCCAGCAGTTTTTGGACAGCGAGAAGCTCCTACGAGCAGTACTTC. This sequence encodes CASSFWTARSSYEQYF.

The CDR3 sequence: CAISRSFVGDDEQYF. The CDR3 nucleotides read TGTGCCATCAGTAGGTCATTTGTCGGGGATGACGAGCAGTACTTC. The chain is built from TRBV10-3 and TRBJ2-7, with TRBD2 as a possible D gene (5 bases). CDR3 length equals 15 residues. Trimming took off 5 bases at V and 5 bases at J, with 19 bases between the two ends. Per germline, CDR1 ENHRY and CDR2 SYGVKD.

J is TRBJ2-7 and V is TRBV20-1; no firm D call. The CDR3 contains 13 residues. V was trimmed by 3 bases and J by 0 bases, leaving 9 bases between them. Germline values: CDR1 DFQATT, CDR2 SNEGSKA (reference sequence). CDR3 region: CSARPVRSYEQYF. In nucleotides, the CDR3 is TGCAGTGCTAGGCCAGTTCGCTCCTACGAGCAGTACTTC.

This chain joins TRBV28 and TRBJ1-2; 9 bases are shared with TRBD1. Germline V gene data show CDR1 as MDHEN and CDR2 as SYDVKM. CDR3 length equals 12 residues. The junction had 6 bases not matched to a gene; V was cut back by 5 bases and J by 11 bases. CDR3 amino acids: CASSETGGQYTF. The CDR3 region has the DNA TGTGCCAGCAGTGAGACAGGGGGGCAGTACACCTTC.

The rearrangement links TRBV9 to TRBJ1-2; D may be TRBD1 (6 bases). Germline V lookup: CDR1 SGDLS, CDR2 YYNGEE. V was clipped by 3 bases and J by 0 bases, with 12 bases between them. The CDR3 is 15 amino acids. The DNA of the CDR3 is TGTGCCAGCAGCGGAATTGGACAGTCTAACTATGGCTACACCTTC. Its protein product is CASSGIGQSNYGYTF.

At least ten counts were recorded for this clonotype. V usage is TRBV29-1 and J usage is TRBJ2-3, with 8 bases that match TRBD2. CDR3 length equals 15 residues. The germline CDR1 and CDR2 sequences are SQVTM and ANQGSEA. Trimming took 6 bases from V and 0 from J; bases not matched to a gene: 8. CDR3 nucleotide sequence: TGCAGCGTGGATAAACTAGCGGCGAGCACAGATACGCAGTATTTT. Translated: CSVDKLAASTDTQYF.

This clonotype has only a few counts. This chain joins TRBV12-3 or TRBV12-4 and TRBJ2-7; tentative D call: TRBD1 (5 bases). There are 14 residues in the CDR3. Trimming removed 2 bases at V and 4 bases at J, with 12 bases between. CDR3 sequence (DNA): TGTGCCAGCAGTTTAAAGGGGCGCGAATACGAGCAGTACTTC. It is translated as CASSLKGREYEQYF.

This clonotype has at least ten counts. V gene TRBV5-1 combines with J gene TRBJ2-7; tentatively, D is TRBD1 or TRBD2 (6 bases each). Germline CDR1 SGHRS, CDR2 YFSETQ. The V and J ends lost 4 bases and 7 bases respectively, with 15 bases between them. This CDR3 spans 13 amino acids. CDR3 sequence: CASSLPQGREQYF. The CDR3 DNA reads TGCGCCAGCAGCCTTCCCCAGGGGAGGGAGCAGTACTTC. Full variable domain (rest looked up from reference TRBV5-1 and TRBJ2-7): KAGVTQTPRYLIKTRGQQVTLSCSPISGHRSVSWYQQTPGQGLQFLFEYFSETQRNKGNFPGRFSGRQFSNSRSEMNVSTLELGDSALYLCASSLPQGREQYFGPGTRLTVT.

This clonotype was seen a few times. The rearrangement links TRBV20-1 to TRBJ1-6; TRBD1 is a possible D gene (5 bases). In germline, CDR1 is DFQATT, CDR2 SNEGSKA (reference sequence). V was cut by 2 bases and J by 7 bases, with 9 bases left in between. This CDR3 has 13 amino acids. The DNA of the CDR3 is TGCAGTGCTAGACAGGGAGGGAATTCACCCCTCCACTTT. This translates into CSARQGGNSPLHF.